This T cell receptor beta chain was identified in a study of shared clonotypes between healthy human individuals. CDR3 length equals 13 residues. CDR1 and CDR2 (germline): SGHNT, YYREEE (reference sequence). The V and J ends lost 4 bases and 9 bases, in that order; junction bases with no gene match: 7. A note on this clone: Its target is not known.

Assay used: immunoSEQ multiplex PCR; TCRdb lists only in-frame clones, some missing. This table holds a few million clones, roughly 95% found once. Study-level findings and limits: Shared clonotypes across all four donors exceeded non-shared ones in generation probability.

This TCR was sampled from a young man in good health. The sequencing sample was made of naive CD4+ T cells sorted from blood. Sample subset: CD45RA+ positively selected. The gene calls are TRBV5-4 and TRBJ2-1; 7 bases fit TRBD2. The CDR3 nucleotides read TGTGCCAGCAGCCCGGGGGGAGTTGGTGAGCAGTTCTTC. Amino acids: CASSPGGVGEQFF.